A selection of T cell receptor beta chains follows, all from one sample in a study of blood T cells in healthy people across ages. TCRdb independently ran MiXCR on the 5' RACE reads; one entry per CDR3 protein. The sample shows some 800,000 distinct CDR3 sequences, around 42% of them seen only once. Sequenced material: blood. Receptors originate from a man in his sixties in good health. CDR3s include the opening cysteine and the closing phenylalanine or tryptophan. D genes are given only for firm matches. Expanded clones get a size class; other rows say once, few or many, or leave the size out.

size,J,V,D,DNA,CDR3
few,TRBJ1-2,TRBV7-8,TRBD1,TGTGCCAGCAGCTCCCAACAGGGGAGGGATGGCTACACCTTC,CASSSQQGRDGYTF
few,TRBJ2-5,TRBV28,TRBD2,TGTGCCAGCAGTCCAGGACTAGTCCAAGAGACCCAGTACTTC,CASSPGLVQETQYF
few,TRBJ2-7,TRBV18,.,TGTGCCAGCTCACCGGCTCAAAAACAGGTTACCGAGCAGTACTTC,CASSPAQKQVTEQYF
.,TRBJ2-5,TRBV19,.,TGTGCCAGTAGTAAGTCGGTAGGGCCTGAGACCCAGTACTTC,CASSKSVGPETQYF
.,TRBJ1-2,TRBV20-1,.,TGCAGTGCTGGAAGCGGTTCAGGCTATGGCTACACCTTC,CSAGSGSGYGYTF
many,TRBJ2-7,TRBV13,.,TGTGCCAGCAGCTTAGGGCAGGTCGGCTCCTACGAGCAGTACTTC,CASSLGQVGSYEQYF
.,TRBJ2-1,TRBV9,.,TGTGCCAGCAGCGTGACGGGACAATTGGCTAATGAGCAGTTCTTC,CASSVTGQLANEQFF
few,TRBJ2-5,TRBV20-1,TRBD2,TGCAGTGCTCAATTACTAGCGGGGGGGCCCGAGACCCAGTACTTC,CSAQLLAGGPETQYF
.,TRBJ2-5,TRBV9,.,TGTGCCAGCAGCGTAGGGGCGCCCCGGCGACTAGAGACCCAGTACTTC,CASSVGAPRRLETQYF
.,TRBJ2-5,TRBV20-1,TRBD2,TGCAGTGCTAGCTGGGCGGGGGGGCGAGAGACCCAGTACTTC,CSASWAGGRETQYF
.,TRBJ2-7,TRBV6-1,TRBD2,TGTGCCAGCACGGCGGGGGGGCTTTACGAGCGGTACTTC,CASTAGGLYERYF
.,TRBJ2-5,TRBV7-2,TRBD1,TGTGCCAGCAGCTTAGGGTCGTTGACAGGGGAAGAGACCCAGTACTTC,CASSLGSLTGEETQYF
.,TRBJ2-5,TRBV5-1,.,TGCGCCAGCAGCTTGGGGCCGGGGGACCAAGAGACCCAGTACTTC,CASSLGPGDQETQYF
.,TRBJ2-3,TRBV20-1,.,TGCAGTGCTAGAACCCAGGGTGACAGATACGCGTATTTT,CSARTQGDRYAYF
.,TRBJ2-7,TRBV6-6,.,TGTGCCAGCAGTTCCGGCATGGGTCGCATGCAGTACTTC,CASSSGMGRMQYF
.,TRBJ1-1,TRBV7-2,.,TGTGCCAGCAGCATGACAGCGATGAACACTGAAGCTTTCTTT,CASSMTAMNTEAFF
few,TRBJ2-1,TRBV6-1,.,TGTGCCAGCAGTGAATTCTTGCTGGAGCAGTTCTTC,CASSEFLLEQFF
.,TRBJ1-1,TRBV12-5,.,TGTGCTAGTGAATCGGTGAACACTGAAGCTTTCTTT,CASESVNTEAFF
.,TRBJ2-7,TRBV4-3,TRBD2,TGCGCCAGCAGCCAAGAGGTAGCGGGGGGGCCAAATGAGCAGTACTTC,CASSQEVAGGPNEQYF
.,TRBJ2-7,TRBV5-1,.,TGCGCCAGCAGCGCCTCAGGGTCCTACGAGCAGTACTTC,CASSASGSYEQYF
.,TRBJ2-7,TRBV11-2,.,TGTGCCAGCAAGGTAGGCGCGTACTACGAGCAGTACTTC,CASKVGAYYEQYF
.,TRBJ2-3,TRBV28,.,TGTGCCAGCAGTCGTGGTTGGTCAGATACGCAGTATTTT,CASSRGWSDTQYF
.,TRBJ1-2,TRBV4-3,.,TGCGCCAGCAGCCAAGGGGGTACGTCGGTAGGGTCAAGTATTGGCTACACCTTC,CASSQGGTSVGSSIGYTF
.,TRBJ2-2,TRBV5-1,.,TGCGCCAGCAGCCCAGGGCACACCGGGGAGCTGTTTTTT,CASSPGHTGELFF
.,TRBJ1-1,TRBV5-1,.,TGCGCCAGCGGAACGGGCCCCGTGGGGGGCACTGAAGCTTTCTTT,CASGTGPVGGTEAFF
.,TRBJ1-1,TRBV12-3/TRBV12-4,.,TGTGCCAGCAGTTTAGCCCCGGGGGCAAGGACTGAAGCTTTCTTT,CASSLAPGARTEAFF
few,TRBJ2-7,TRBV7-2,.,TGTGCCAGCAGCTTAGACGGGGTTAACTACGAGCAGTACTTC,CASSLDGVNYEQYF
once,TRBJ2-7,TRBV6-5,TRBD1,TGTGCCAGCAGTAAGGACAGGGTTACCTACGAGCAGTACTTC,CASSKDRVTYEQYF
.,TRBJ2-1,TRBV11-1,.,TGTGCCAGCAGCCCCCTCGCTCGGTACAATGAGCAGTTCTTC,CASSPLARYNEQFF
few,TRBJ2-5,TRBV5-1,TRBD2,TGTGCCAGCAGCTTAGTCACTAGCGGACAAGAGACCCAGTACTTC,CASSLVTSGQETQYF
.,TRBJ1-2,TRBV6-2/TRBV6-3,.,TGTGCCAGCACCCAAATCGTCGGGGCTGGCTACACCTTC,CASTQIVGAGYTF
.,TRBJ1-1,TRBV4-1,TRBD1,TGCGCCAGCAGCCAGGGGAGACAGGGTAAGCGTGGCACTGAAGCTTTCTTT,CASSQGRQGKRGTEAFF
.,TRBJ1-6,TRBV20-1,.,TGCAGTGCCTATCAGGGAGCGTCCTATAATTCACCCCTCCACTTT,CSAYQGASYNSPLHF
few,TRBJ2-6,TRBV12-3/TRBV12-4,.,TGTGCCAGCAGCCGGGTCTCTGGGGCCAACGTCCTGACTTTC,CASSRVSGANVLTF
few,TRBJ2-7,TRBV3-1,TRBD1,TGTGCCAGCGGGCAGACAGGGACCCTCTACGAGCAGTACTTC,CASGQTGTLYEQYF
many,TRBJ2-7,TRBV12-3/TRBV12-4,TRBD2,TGTGCCAGCAGCAGACCGACTAGCGGGGACTACGAGCAGTACTTC,CASSRPTSGDYEQYF
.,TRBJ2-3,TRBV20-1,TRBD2,TGCAGTGCGTCTCCGGGACTAGCGGGGTCAGCAGATACGCAGTATTTT,CSASPGLAGSADTQYF
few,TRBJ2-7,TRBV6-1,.,TGTGCCAGCAGTGTTCAGGGGTACTACGAGCAGTACTTC,CASSVQGYYEQYF
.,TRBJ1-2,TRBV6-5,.,TGTGCCAGCAGTAAATCCGGGGGGGAGCGCGGCTACACCTTC,CASSKSGGERGYTF
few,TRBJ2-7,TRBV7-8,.,TGTGCCAGCAGCTTATTGTGGGACGGGACACTTTACGAGCAGTACTTC,CASSLLWDGTLYEQYF
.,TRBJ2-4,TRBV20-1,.,TGCAGTGCTAGCGGGGACAAAAACATTCAGTACTTC,CSASGDKNIQYF
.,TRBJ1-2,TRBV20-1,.,TGCAGTGCTAGAAAGGGTGAAAGCGGCTACACCTTC,CSARKGESGYTF
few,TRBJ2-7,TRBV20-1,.,TGCAGTGCTAGAGATTGGGGGCCGCGGGGAGGCTACGAGCAGTACTTC,CSARDWGPRGGYEQYF
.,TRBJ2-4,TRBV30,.,TGTGCCTGGAGTTATGGGGCTCAAACAGCCAAAAACATTCAGTACTTC,CAWSYGAQTAKNIQYF
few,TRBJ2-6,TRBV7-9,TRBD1,TGTGCCAGCAGCCCCCCCCGACAGGGGGCAAGCTCTGGGGCCAACGTCCTGACTTTC,CASSPPRQGASSGANVLTF
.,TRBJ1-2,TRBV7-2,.,TGTGCCAGCAGCTACGACAGAGCTAACTATGGCTACACCTTC,CASSYDRANYGYTF
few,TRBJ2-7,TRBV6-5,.,TGTGCCAGCAGTTACCCGAGGACTGCCGCGGGGAACCTCCTCGAGCAGTACTTC,CASSYPRTAAGNLLEQYF
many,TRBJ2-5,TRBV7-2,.,TGTGCCAGCAGCCGCCGGGGACAAGAGACCCAGTACTTC,CASSRRGQETQYF
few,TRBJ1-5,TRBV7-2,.,TGTGCCAGCAGCTTAGCCCCGCCCGGGTCAAATCAGCCCCAGCATTTT,CASSLAPPGSNQPQHF
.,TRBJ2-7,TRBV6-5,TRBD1,TGTGCCAGCAGAAACACAGGGGAGTCCGAGCAGTACTTC,CASRNTGESEQYF
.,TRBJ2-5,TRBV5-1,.,TGCGCCAGCAGCTTGGTGCCAAGCACGAAAGAGACCCAGTACTTC,CASSLVPSTKETQYF
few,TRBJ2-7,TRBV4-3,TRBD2,TGCGCCAGCAGCACCATAGCGGGGGAGTACGAGCAGTACTTC,CASSTIAGEYEQYF
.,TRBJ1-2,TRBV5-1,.,TGCGCCAGCAGCTTTTCAGAGAGCCTCTATGGCTACACCTTC,CASSFSESLYGYTF